The 9 T cell receptor beta chains presented below share a single source sample, sequenced in a study of response to subunit inactivated influenza vaccine. TCRdb recomputed calls from the RT-PCR reads with MiXCR, one row per CDR3 protein. This sample yields about 540,000 distinct CDR3 sequences, of which approximately 24% are seen a single time; 2.8% belongs to the top ten. This sample was also put to use in a study of T cells expressing NK-cell markers. From that second work: The authors generated TCR beta cDNA through 5'RACE template switching with UMIs.

The sample consisted of CD4+ T cells sorted from PBMCs, taken 12 days after vaccination. Every receptor here comes from a man aged 45 to 65 who received an inactivated influenza vaccine.

A note on this clonotype: A much larger clone lies one base from this, so it may be a read error. The CDR3 DNA reads as TGCGCCAGCACCCAAGATGGTCCCGGGATAAGCACAGATACGCAGTATTTT. This sequence encodes CASTQDGPGISTDTQYF. V and J are TRBV4-3 and TRBJ2-3, with a tentative D call TRBD2 (5 bases). In germline, CDR1 is LGHNA, CDR2 YSLEER. The length of the CDR3 is 17 residues.

This clonotype was seen more than once but under ten times. This chain connects TRBV12-3 or TRBV12-4 to TRBJ1-6; TRBD1 agrees at 9 bases. Trimming took 6 bases from V and 5 from J; bases not matched to a gene: 2. The CDR3 has 14 residues. The CDR3: CASRTGGDNSPLHF. As DNA, the CDR3 is TGTGCCAGCAGAACAGGGGGCGATAATTCACCCCTCCACTTT.

This clonotype was detected a few times. The chain combines TRBV9 with TRBJ2-3, with 9 bases lining up with TRBD1. CDR1 SGDLS and CDR2 YYNGEE come from the germline V gene. CDR3 length: 15 amino acids. V shed 4 bases and J 4 bases; nucleotides not matched to a gene: 7. CDR3 in DNA: TGTGCCAGCAGCTACGGGACAGGGTTTCCAGATACGCAGTATTTT. Translating gives CASSYGTGFPDTQYF. Variable domain in full (rest from reference TRBV9 and TRBJ2-3): DSGVTQTPKHLITATGQRVTLRCSPRSGDLSVYWYQQSLDQGLQFLIQYYNGEERAKGNILERFSAQQFPDLHSELNLSSLELGDSALYFCASSYGTGFPDTQYFGPGTRLTVL.

This chain links TRBV19 with TRBJ2-1, with 10 bases lining up with TRBD1. V shed 7 bases and J 5 bases; nucleotides not matched to a gene: 5. Per the germline V gene, CDR1 is LNHDA and CDR2 is SQIVND (reference sequence). The CDR3 sequence is 14 residues long. CDR3 DNA sequence: TGTGCCAGTAAGGGACAGGGGTACAACAATGAGCAGTTCTTC. This gives the protein CASKGQGYNNEQFF.

This chain uses TRBV5-1 with TRBJ1-1, with no clear D. Germline V lookup: CDR1 SGHRS, CDR2 YFSETQ. The CDR3 contains 15 residues. V shed 4 bases and J shed 0 bases, with 13 bases lying between them. In nucleotides, the CDR3 is TGCGCCAGCAGCGCCGAATCTGCCATGAACACTGAAGCTTTCTTT. Translated: CASSAESAMNTEAFF.

This clonotype was counted a few times. This chain joins TRBV4-2 and TRBJ2-7, with D perhaps given as TRBD1 or TRBD2 (5 bases each). CDR1 LGHNA and CDR2 YNFKEQ come from the germline V gene. V lost 0 bases to trimming and J lost 0 bases, with 9 bases between them. This CDR3 has 15 amino acids. Here the CDR3 reads CASSQDGTHSYEQYF. DNA for the CDR3: TGTGCCAGCAGCCAAGATGGGACCCACTCCTACGAGCAGTACTTC.

This rearrangement joins TRBV5-6 to TRBJ2-1, with 9 bases aligning to TRBD1. This CDR3 comprises 16 residues. Germline assignment: CDR1 SGHDT and CDR2 YYEEEE. Unmatched junction bases numbered 13, after V lost 5 bases and J lost 7 bases. The DNA of the CDR3 is TGTGCCAGCAGTGTTGCAGGGACAGGGAAATTAAATGAGCAGTTCTTC. Translating it yields CASSVAGTGKLNEQFF.

This clonotype was seen only a few times. V is TRBV3-1 and J is TRBJ2-7; no clear D gene. The germline V and J ends were trimmed by 4 bases and 7 bases, with 8 bases remaining between them. Germline values: CDR1 LGHDT, CDR2 YNNKEL (reference sequence). The CDR3 covers 11 residues. Written as DNA, the CDR3 is TGTGCCAGCAGCCGCCTCTCTGAGCAGTACTTC. This codes for CASSRLSEQYF.

The chain couples TRBV30 to TRBJ2-5, with D unclear. The V end was cut by 0 bases, the J end by 5 bases, with 4 bases between. The germline V gene encodes CDR1 GTSNPN and CDR2 SVGIG (reference sequence). The length of the CDR3 is 11 residues. The CDR3 protein is CAWSVLETQYF. The DNA of the CDR3 is TGTGCCTGGAGTGTTCTTGAGACCCAGTACTTC.